This T cell receptor beta chain came from a study of early T cells in non-severe SARS-CoV-2 infection. This clonotype was recorded at least ten times. What it recognizes is unknown. Unique molecular identifiers were attached to individual cDNA molecules. Using its own MiXCR run on the 5' RACE reads, TCRdb lists one record per CDR3 protein. The sample lists around 19,000 distinct CDR3 sequences, 4.5% to 5% occurring once. V lost 6 bases, J lost 8 bases, and 17 bases lay in between. Germline CDR1 reads MNHNS; CDR2 reads SASEGT. The CDR3 consists of 15 residues. Whole-study results and caveats: The study's VDJdb matching favored anti-spike CD8 responses and missed private and CD4 specificities.

The specimen sequenced was whole blood. This chain uses TRBV6-1 with TRBJ1-6; D gene unclear. The receptor was isolated from an adult who was a healthcare worker with PCR-confirmed SARS-CoV-2 infection or an uninfected control (not recorded which). The CDR3 protein is CASRADTDGHSPLHF. CDR3 sequence (DNA): TGTGCCAGCAGGGCGGATACGGACGGTCATTCACCCCTCCACTTT.